This T cell receptor beta chain was sequenced for a study of CD8 T cells in ankylosing spondylitis. General study findings and limits: Researchers report that disease-linked clones proved CD8+ and relatively rare in peripheral blood. Researchers reportedly found disease-linked clones significantly enriched in matched ankylosing spondylitis synovial fluid.

The V gene lost 8 bases and the J gene lost 0 bases, with 2 bases spanning the gap. This CDR3 is built from 11 residues. In germline, CDR1 is MDHEN, CDR2 SYDVKM. This clonotype came up a few times. What it binds is unknown. One entry per CDR3 protein results from TCRdb running MiXCR on the 5' RACE reads. Found here are 250,000 to 400,000 distinct CDR3 sequences, approximately 10% of them singletons; the top ten hold 9.1%. The TCR was taken from a female donor with ankylosing spondylitis or in good health (not recorded which). Sequenced input: blood, either unsorted or a sorted T cell fraction (not recorded which). V and J are TRBV28 and TRBJ1-5; D not certain. CDR3 in DNA: TGTGCCAGCTATAGCAATCAGCCCCAGCATTTT. Its translation: CASYSNQPQHF.